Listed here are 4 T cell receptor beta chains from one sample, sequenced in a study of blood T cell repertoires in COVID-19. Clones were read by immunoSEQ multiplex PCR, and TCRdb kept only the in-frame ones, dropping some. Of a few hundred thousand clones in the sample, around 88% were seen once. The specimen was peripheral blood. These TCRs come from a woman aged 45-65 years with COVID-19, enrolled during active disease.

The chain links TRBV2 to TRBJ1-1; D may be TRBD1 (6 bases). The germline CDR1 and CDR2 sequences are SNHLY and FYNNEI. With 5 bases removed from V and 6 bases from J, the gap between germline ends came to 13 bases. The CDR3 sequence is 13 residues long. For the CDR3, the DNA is TGTGCCAGCAGTTCTAGGGAGGGGGCTGAAGCTTTCTTT. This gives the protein CASSSREGAEAFF.

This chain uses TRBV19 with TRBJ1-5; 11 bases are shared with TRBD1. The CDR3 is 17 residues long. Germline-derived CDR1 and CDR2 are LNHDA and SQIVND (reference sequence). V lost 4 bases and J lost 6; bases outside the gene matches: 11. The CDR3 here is CASSNSPRDRGSQPQHF. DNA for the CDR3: TGTGCCAGTAGTAACTCCCCCCGGGACAGGGGGTCTCAGCCCCAGCATTTT.

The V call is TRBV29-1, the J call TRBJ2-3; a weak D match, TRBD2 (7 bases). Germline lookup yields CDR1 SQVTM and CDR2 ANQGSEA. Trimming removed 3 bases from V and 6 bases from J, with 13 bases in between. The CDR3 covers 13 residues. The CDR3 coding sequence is TGCAGCGTTGAGGGGGGGGGCATTGATACGCAGTATTTT. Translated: CSVEGGGIDTQYF.

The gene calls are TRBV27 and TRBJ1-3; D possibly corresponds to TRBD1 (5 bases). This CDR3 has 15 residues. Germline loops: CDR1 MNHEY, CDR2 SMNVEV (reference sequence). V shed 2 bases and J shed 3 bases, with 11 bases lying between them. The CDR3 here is CASSLMWGGGNTIYF. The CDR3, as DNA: TGTGCCAGCAGTTTAATGTGGGGCGGTGGAAACACCATATATTTT.